This T cell receptor (beta chain) was documented in a study of T cell responses to AZD1222 COVID-19 vaccine. Points from the study as a whole: Repertoire samples came only from after the peak T cell response. The study found vaccine-associated CD4 TCRs spanning spike, dominant at 160-218 and 743-854. Unmutated variant regions are reportedly targeted by nearly half of spike-specific TCRs. AZD1222 recipients seropositive at baseline numbered only 5 or 6.

Assay used: immunoSEQ multiplex PCR; TCRdb lists only in-frame clones, some missing. The sample carries 150,000 to 200,000 clones, 88% recorded once. Germline CDR1 SGDLS, CDR2 YYNGEE. The CDR3 loop spans 17 amino acids. V gave up 0 bases and J gave up 5 bases; unmatched junction bases: 9. This clone was seen only once. Its specificity is unknown. The sequencing used peripheral blood, collected 28 days after the second AZD1222 dose. The clonotype comes from an adult who received the AZD1222 COVID-19 vaccine. V gene TRBV9 combines with J gene TRBJ2-5, with TRBD2 matching over 11 bases. Here the CDR3 reads CASSVGPSGRRHETQYF. The CDR3 DNA reads TGTGCCAGCAGCGTAGGCCCTAGCGGGAGGAGGCACGAGACCCAGTACTTC.